The 19 T cell receptor beta chains below come from one sample, sequenced in a study of blood T cell repertoires in COVID-19 (dated by TCRdb to about 2020). Library preparation used the immunoSEQ multiplex PCR assay. Entries here come from immuneACCESS through TCRdb and include only in-frame sequences with V and J called. Some clones fail to appear in such tables; in the studies checked, an unresolved V gene covers under half of the shortfall, and the cause of the remainder is unknown. The sample data list around 46,000 clones, and 80% to 90% of these were observed just once. Together, the top ten hold around 7% of the sample. The specimen was peripheral blood. All receptors come from a man aged 35 to 55 with acute or convalescent COVID-19.

CDR3 in amino acids: CASSVQKTNYGYTF. In DNA, the CDR3 is TGTGCCAGCAGCGTACAGAAAACTAACTATGGCTACACCTTC. The V call is TRBV7-2, the J call TRBJ1-2, with D unclear. The CDR3 spans 14 residues. V lost 5 bases and J lost 0, with 10 bases in between. CDR1 is SGHTA, CDR2 FQGNSA, per germline.

The CDR3 sequence is CASSQGQLSRANVLTF. The CDR3 DNA reads TGTGCCAGCAGCCAGGGACAGCTCAGTAGGGCCAACGTCCTGACTTTC. The chain links TRBV5-8 to TRBJ2-6; 7 positions agree with TRBD1. Germline assignment: CDR1 SGHTS and CDR2 YDEGEE. The V and J ends lost 4 bases and 5 bases, in that order; junction bases with no gene match: 9. The CDR3 totals 16 residues.

The V and J genes are TRBV5-3 and TRBJ1-5, with D possibly matching TRBD1 (5 bases). TRBV5-3 is identified as an open reading frame with a role that is uncertain. The CDR3 sequence is 15 residues long. The ends were cut back, 2 bases at V and 6 bases at J, with 15 bases in the middle. The CDR3 protein is CARSFRTFLTQPQHF. The CDR3 DNA is TGTGCCAGAAGCTTTCGGACATTTTTGACTCAGCCCCAGCATTTT.

The genes are TRBV7-3 and TRBJ2-1; 8 nucleotides line up with TRBD1. J lost 4 bases, V lost 4 bases, and 9 bases had no gene match. The germline V gene has CDR1 SGHTA and CDR2 FQGTGA. The CDR3 is made up of 16 amino acids. For the CDR3, the DNA is TGTGCCAGCAGCTACCATGACAGGGGACTTTACAATGAGCAGTTCTTC. Translated: CASSYHDRGLYNEQFF.

The rearrangement uses TRBV14 and TRBJ1-2, with D perhaps matching TRBD1 (5 bases). The CDR3 is 14 amino acids. Between the trimmed V and J ends, which lost 4 bases and 14 bases, there was a span of 23 bases. CDR1 is SGHDN, CDR2 FVKESK, per germline. As DNA, the CDR3 is TGTGCCAGCAGCCCCCGGGGGGGGTTCTTGGCCGTTACCTTC. This sequence encodes CASSPRGGFLAVTF.

V is TRBV27 and J is TRBJ1-5; no clear D. The germline V gene has CDR1 MNHEY and CDR2 SMNVEV (reference sequence). The CDR3 is made up of 14 amino acids. The V end was cut by 3 bases, the J end by 1 base, with 7 bases between. CDR3 protein: CASSLSFSNQPQHF. The DNA for the CDR3 is TGTGCCAGCAGTTTGTCCTTCAGCAATCAGCCCCAGCATTTT.

This chain connects TRBV7-2 to TRBJ2-7; D is perhaps TRBD1 (5 bases). Germline loops: CDR1 SGHTA, CDR2 FQGNSA. Trimming left V 5 bases short and J 3 bases short, with 14 bases between. The CDR3 is made up of 14 amino acids. The CDR3 sequence: CASSQTSGHYEQYF. The CDR3 DNA sequence: TGTGCCAGCAGCCAAACTTCAGGGCACTACGAGCAGTACTTC.

A single count supports this clone. V and J are TRBV4-1 and TRBJ1-4; 7 positions agree with TRBD1. V was pared by 1 base and J by 3 bases, with 2 bases of the junction left unmatched. The CDR3 consists of 15 residues. Germline V gene sequence: CDR1 MGHRA, CDR2 YSYEKL. The CDR3 region has the DNA TGCGCCAGCAGCCAAGGACAGGGCTCTAATGAAAAACTGTTTTTT. It yields the protein CASSQGQGSNEKLFF.

J is TRBJ1-1 and V is TRBV7-9; no definite D call. This CDR3 spans 14 amino acids. Per germline, CDR1 SEHNR and CDR2 FQNEAQ (reference sequence). V dropped 1 base and J dropped 6 bases, with 12 bases sitting between them. The CDR3 sequence is CASSLGLATAEAFF. Here the CDR3 DNA reads TGTGCCAGCAGCTTAGGACTGGCGACGGCTGAAGCTTTCTTT.

The chain joins TRBV18 to TRBJ1-1; a weak D match, TRBD1 (6 bases). Deletions cut 0 bases from V and 6 bases from J, with 14 bases between. This CDR3 is 15 amino acids long. Germline-derived CDR1 and CDR2 are KGHSH and LQKENI. CDR3 sequence reads: CASSPPEGGRPEAFF. The CDR3 bases are TGTGCCAGCTCACCACCGGAAGGGGGTCGCCCTGAAGCTTTCTTT.

This rearrangement joins TRBV4-3 to TRBJ2-7, with 9 nucleotides matching TRBD1. The CDR3 totals 16 residues. Germline CDR1 is LGHNA and CDR2 is YSLEER. V dropped 4 bases and J dropped 6; count of bases not matched to a gene: 13. Here the CDR3 DNA reads TGCGCCAGCAGCCTTAGTTTGGTGGGACAGGGTGGCGAGCAGTACTTC. This sequence encodes CASSLSLVGQGGEQYF.

This rearrangement joins TRBV2 to TRBJ2-7, with a tentative D call TRBD2 (5 bases). Germline values: CDR1 SNHLY, CDR2 FYNNEI. The V end was cut by 3 bases, the J end by 2 bases, with 14 bases between. This CDR3 is 15 amino acids long. The CDR3 is CASSDSRGWPYEQYF. CDR3 nucleotides: TGTGCCAGCAGTGATAGCCGGGGATGGCCCTACGAGCAGTACTTC.

The chain couples TRBV18 to TRBJ2-7; 11 bases line up with TRBD1. Germline V gene data show CDR1 as KGHSH and CDR2 as LQKENI. This CDR3 has 16 residues. With V trimmed by 6 bases and J by 2 bases, 9 bases remained unmatched. The CDR3 loop reads CASSPTGTGGTYEQYF. CDR3 DNA sequence: TGTGCCAGCTCCCCTACCGGGACAGGGGGAACCTACGAGCAGTACTTC.

This sequence joins TRBV10-3 and TRBJ2-7, with TRBD2 matching 7 bases. Germline CDR1 ENHRY, CDR2 SYGVKD. The CDR3 has 16 residues. J was trimmed by 3 bases and V by 8 bases; bases with no gene match: 16. The CDR3 nucleotides read TGTGCCATCGGGCGAGGCGGGGGTGATACCTTCTACGAGCAGTACTTC. Its protein is CAIGRGGGDTFYEQYF.

The chain links TRBV18 to TRBJ1-3; 8 bases map to TRBD1. Germline V lookup: CDR1 KGHSH, CDR2 LQKENI. The CDR3 length is 16 residues. V lost 5 bases to trimming and J lost 0 bases; unmatched junction nucleotides: 6. The CDR3 loop is CASSSSQGVSGNTIYF. Here the CDR3 DNA reads TGTGCCAGCTCATCTTCACAGGGGGTCTCTGGAAACACCATATATTTT.

The rearrangement uses TRBV7-2 and TRBJ1-3; D unclear. CDR1 and CDR2 (germline): SGHTA, FQGNSA. The CDR3 totals 18 residues. Trimming left V 1 base short and J 0 bases short, with 16 bases between. CDR3 in DNA: TGTGCCAGCAGCTTAGGGTTCCCCGGTCCGTTCTCTGGAAACACCATATATTTT. Translating gives CASSLGFPGPFSGNTIYF.

The sample holds a few counts of this clone. The V gene is TRBV30, the J gene TRBJ2-3; possibly TRBD2 for D (5 bases). The germline V and J ends were trimmed by 4 bases and 4 bases, with 12 bases remaining between them. The germline CDR1 and CDR2 sequences are GTSNPN and SVGIG (reference sequence). This CDR3 comprises 13 residues. The CDR3 DNA is TGTGCCTGGAAGTTTCGGGGAGCAGATACGCAGTATTTT. Protein product: CAWKFRGADTQYF.

This chain joins TRBV6-5 and TRBJ1-2; 8 nucleotides line up with TRBD1. V shed 7 bases, J shed 6 bases, and the junction held 10 bases outside the gene matches. CDR1 is MNHEY and CDR2 is SVGAGI in the germline V gene. This CDR3 is 14 amino acids long. In nucleotides, the CDR3 is TGTGCCAGCAATTCCAGGGGGCGGGTAGATGGCTACACCTTC. It yields the protein CASNSRGRVDGYTF.

The J gene is TRBJ2-7, the V gene TRBV27, with a possible D match to TRBD2 (6 bases). CDR1 and CDR2 from the germline V gene are MNHEY and SMNVEV (reference sequence). The ends were cut back, 7 bases at V and 0 bases at J, with 16 bases in the middle. This CDR3 has 15 amino acids. CDR3 sequence (DNA): TGTGCCAGCACCCCGTCGGGAGCTAGCTCCTACGAGCAGTACTTC. This codes for CASTPSGASSYEQYF.